This TCR beta chain was recorded in a study of blood T cells in healthy people across ages. Trimming took 4 bases from V and 8 from J, leaving 14 bases between them. This CDR3 is 13 amino acids long. CDR1 and CDR2 from the germline V gene are DFQATT and SNEGSKA (reference sequence). There were at least 5.5 micrograms of total RNA extracted from every sample. Study-wide results and caveats: Unsorted PBMCs prevented conclusive naive versus antigen-experienced comparison.

With regard to this clonotype: Its antigen is undetermined.

PCR was performed a second time for about 7 to 11 cycles using a sample-barcoded 5' primer and a J-beta primer mix. TCRdb called the 5' RACE reads again in MiXCR, with one record for every CDR3 protein. The table includes around 1,700,000 distinct CDR3 sequences, 28% detected once. This TCR derives from a young woman in good health. The material sequenced was blood. The chain is built from TRBV20-1 and TRBJ1-4; D unresolved. The CDR3 DNA is TGCAGTGCTATAACCGGTTATCGGGAAAAACTGTTTTTT. Translating gives CSAITGYREKLFF.